These T cell receptor beta chains were read from a single sample in a study of T-cell reconstitution after alpha-beta-depleted transplantation in children. TCRdb independently ran MiXCR on the PCR reads; one entry per CDR3 protein. This sample yields fewer than 750,000 distinct CDR3 sequences, of which roughly 24% are seen a single time; 13% to 15% belongs to the top ten. Sequencing was performed on PBMCs, mostly from graft donor cells, taken 360 days after TCRalphabeta/CD19-depleted stem cell transplant. All receptors come from a boy in the first two years of life who had a stem cell transplant for acute myeloid leukemia, so the T cells may come from the graft donor. CDR3s include the opening cysteine and the closing phenylalanine or tryptophan. Some rows have no size entry. The others give once, few or many, or a class for an expanded clone.

TRBJ1-4	TRBV20-1	.	9	CSANPGLLF
TRBJ2-3	TRBV12-3/TRBV12-4	.	15	CASSEGLAGTDTQYF
TRBJ2-2	TRBV29-1	many	13	CSVEQANTGELFF
TRBJ1-6	TRBV20-1	many	12	CSAARNNSPLHF
TRBJ2-1	TRBV10-2	.	17	CASSDNWAGQGYNEQFF
TRBJ2-1	TRBV6-5	many	15	CASSYRRTGVNEQFF
TRBJ2-1	TRBV29-1	.	14	CSVEWGGAYNEQFF
TRBJ2-3	TRBV29-1	many	15	CSVQLAGGRADTQYF
TRBJ1-2	TRBV29-1	many	14	CSVAGTGPGYGYTF
TRBJ2-1	TRBV4-1	few	18	CASSSVPLGGSSYNEQFF
TRBJ1-1	TRBV20-1	many	14	CSTEYRGTGTEAFF
TRBJ1-5	TRBV20-1	few	15	CSARVDSHSNQPQHF
TRBJ2-1	TRBV6-1	few	13	CASSPHGSNEQFF
TRBJ1-2	TRBV7-2	few	14	CASSFIRQKRGYTF
TRBJ1-5	TRBV20-1	few	15	CSARYRGYSNQPQHF
TRBJ2-2	TRBV20-1	.	13	CSTTGAHTGELFF
TRBJ2-1	TRBV12-3/TRBV12-4	few	14	CASSGLQGAGEQFF
TRBJ2-3	TRBV12-3/TRBV12-4	.	15	CASSFGSLSTDTQYF
TRBJ2-3	TRBV20-1	.	13	CSVRTSNTDTQYF
TRBJ1-2	TRBV28	.	16	CASSRAGDSLFYGYTF
TRBJ2-1	TRBV7-2	.	14	CASRTDFRGGEQFF
TRBJ2-3	TRBV10-3	few	20	CAISESGLAGYKRSTDTQYF
TRBJ2-3	TRBV11-3	many	14	CASRHWTSKDTQYF
TRBJ1-1	TRBV11-3	.	11	CASGQAVGAFF
TRBJ1-1	TRBV20-1	many	14	CSARVGGHNTEAFF
TRBJ2-5	TRBV6-6	once	13	CASSYGPLETQYF
TRBJ2-5	TRBV14	many	15	CASSQVRQGPATQYF
TRBJ2-5	TRBV10-3	many	16	CAISESVLRDQETQYF
TRBJ2-5	TRBV20-1	.	13	CSARGGVAETQYF
TRBJ1-1	TRBV29-1	few	15	CSVEGGPQVNTEAFF
TRBJ2-7	TRBV12-3/TRBV12-4	medium-sized	15	CASSLGTGGYHEQYF
TRBJ2-3	TRBV28	.	15	CASSFGTSTTDTQYF
TRBJ1-4	TRBV6-1	few	15	CASSWVGGDNEKLFF
TRBJ2-1	TRBV7-2	.	13	CAEGAGGEDEQFF
TRBJ1-2	TRBV25-1	.	15	CASHGVGQSHYGYTF
TRBJ2-3	TRBV20-1	.	13	CSARASGGATQYF
TRBJ2-1	TRBV5-6	many	16	CASSPNGGSSYNEQFF
TRBJ2-1	TRBV9	many	19	CASSVFPYPLAGGYNEQFF
TRBJ2-1	TRBV11-2	.	20	CASSSLLAGGLSTPYNEQFF
TRBJ2-1	TRBV20-1	few	13	CSAVGLAGNEQFF
TRBJ2-1	TRBV4-3	.	14	CASSPRGEDNEQFF